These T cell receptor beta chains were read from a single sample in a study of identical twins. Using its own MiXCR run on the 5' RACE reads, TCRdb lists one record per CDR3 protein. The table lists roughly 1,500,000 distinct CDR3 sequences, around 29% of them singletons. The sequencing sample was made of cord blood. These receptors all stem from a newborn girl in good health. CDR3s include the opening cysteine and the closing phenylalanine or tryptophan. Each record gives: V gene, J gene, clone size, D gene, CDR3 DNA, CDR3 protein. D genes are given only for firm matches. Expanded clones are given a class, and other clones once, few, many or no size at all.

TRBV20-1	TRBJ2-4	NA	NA	TGCAGCGGGCGGGGAGCCAAAAACATTCAGTACTTC	CSGRGAKNIQYF
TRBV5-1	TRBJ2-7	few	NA	TGCGCCAGCGCCCCGAGTCGATCTCAGCGCCCCTACGAGCAGTACTTC	CASAPSRSQRPYEQYF
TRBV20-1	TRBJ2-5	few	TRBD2	TGCAGTGCTAGGGTCCCGGGACTAGCGGAGACCCAGTACTTC	CSARVPGLAETQYF
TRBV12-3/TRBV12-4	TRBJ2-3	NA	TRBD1	TGTGCCAGCAGTGTGACTGTGACAGGGGGCACAGATACGCAGTATTTT	CASSVTVTGGTDTQYF
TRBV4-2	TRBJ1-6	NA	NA	TGTGCCAGCAGTCCTCCGCAGGGTAGAGGTTTACCCCTCCACTTT	CASSPPQGRGLPLHF
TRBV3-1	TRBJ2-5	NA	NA	TGTGCCAGCAGCCAAATGGGGTACCCCTACAATGAGCAGTACTTC	CASSQMGYPYNEQYF
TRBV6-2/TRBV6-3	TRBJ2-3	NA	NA	TGTGCCAGCAGAACGGACCACACAGGTACGCAGTATTTT	CASRTDHTGTQYF
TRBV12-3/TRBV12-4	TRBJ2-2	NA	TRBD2	TGTGCCAGCAGACGCGGACTAGCGGGAGTAATCACCGGGGAGCTGTTTTTT	CASRRGLAGVITGELFF
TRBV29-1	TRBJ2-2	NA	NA	TGCAGCGTTGAAATTCGGGTTGGCGGGGAGCTGTTTTTT	CSVEIRVGGELFF
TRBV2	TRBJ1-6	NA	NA	TGTGCCAGCAGTGAAGCCGGATGGGTTTATGGTAATTCACCCCTCCACTTT	CASSEAGWVYGNSPLHF
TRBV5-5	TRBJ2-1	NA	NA	TGTGCCAGCAGCCCCTCATGGGGGCCGCAGTTCTTC	CASSPSWGPQFF
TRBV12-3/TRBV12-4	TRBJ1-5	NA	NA	TGTGCCAGCAGTTTGTGGGGGAGCAATCGGCCCCAGCATTTT	CASSLWGSNRPQHF
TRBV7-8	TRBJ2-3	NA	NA	TGTGCCAGCACTCAGAAGCGGGGCACAGATACGCAGTATTTT	CASTQKRGTDTQYF
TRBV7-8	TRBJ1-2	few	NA	TGTGCCAGCAGCCCGCGGGCGACGGACTATGGCTACACCTTC	CASSPRATDYGYTF
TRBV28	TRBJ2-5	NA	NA	TGTGCCAGCAGTTTTCCGAGCGTGAGGGAGACCCAGTACTTC	CASSFPSVRETQYF
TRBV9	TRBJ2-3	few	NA	TGTGCCAGCAGCGTTTCATCGTATCGGCTCTCAGATACGCAGTATTTT	CASSVSSYRLSDTQYF
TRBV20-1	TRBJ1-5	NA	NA	TGCAGTGCTAGAGATATCAGGGAGAGGCAGCCCCAGCATTTT	CSARDIRERQPQHF
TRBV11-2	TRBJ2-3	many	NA	TGTGCCAGCAGCAGACTGCGTTCGGATACGCAGTATTTT	CASSRLRSDTQYF
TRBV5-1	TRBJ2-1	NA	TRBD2	TGCGCCAGCAAACTTAGCGGGGGGCCTAATGAGCAGTTCTTC	CASKLSGGPNEQFF
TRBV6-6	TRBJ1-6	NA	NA	TGTGCCAGCAGTTACCCGCCACAGAGCTCCTATAATTCACCCCTCCACTTT	CASSYPPQSSYNSPLHF
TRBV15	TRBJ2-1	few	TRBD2	TGTGCCACTAAACCGGTACTAGCGGCCAATGAGCAGTTCTTC	CATKPVLAANEQFF
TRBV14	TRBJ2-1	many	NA	TGTGCCAGCAGCCAAGATCGCCTAGGGGGCTACAATGAGCAGTTCTTC	CASSQDRLGGYNEQFF
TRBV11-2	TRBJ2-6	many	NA	TGTGCCAGCAGCTTCTTGGTTTCTGGGGCCAACGTCCTGACTTTC	CASSFLVSGANVLTF
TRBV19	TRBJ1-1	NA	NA	TGTGCCAGTAGTATGGCGATCACTGAAGCTTTCTTT	CASSMAITEAFF
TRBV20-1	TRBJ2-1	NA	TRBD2	TGCAGTGCTAGTGGCCCACCTAGCGGCGGTTACAATGAGCAGTTCTTC	CSASGPPSGGYNEQFF
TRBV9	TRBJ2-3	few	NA	TGTGCCAGCAGCGTAGACGACTTCACAGATACGCAGTATTTT	CASSVDDFTDTQYF
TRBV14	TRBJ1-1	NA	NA	TGTGCCAGCAGCCCCCTGGACAGCCTTGAAGCTTTCTTT	CASSPLDSLEAFF
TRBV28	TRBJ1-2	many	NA	TGTGCCAGTCTAGGACCACTCCCATATGGCTACACCTTC	CASLGPLPYGYTF
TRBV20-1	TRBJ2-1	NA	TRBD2	TGCAGTGCTAGAGGACTAGCGGGGGTGGTGCAGTTCTTC	CSARGLAGVVQFF
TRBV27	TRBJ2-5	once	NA	TGTGCCAGCAGTTCCCTCCTTTCGGCGTCTCCGTACCAAGAGACCCAGTACTTC	CASSSLLSASPYQETQYF
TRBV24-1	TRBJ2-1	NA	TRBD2	TGTGCCACCAGTGACACCAGCGGGGGCTCCTACAATGAGCAGTTCTTC	CATSDTSGGSYNEQFF
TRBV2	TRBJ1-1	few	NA	TGTGCCAGCAGTGAACTGGGGCAGCTCCTACCCCAGAACACTGAAGCTTTCTTT	CASSELGQLLPQNTEAFF
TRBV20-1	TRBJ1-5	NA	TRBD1	TGCAGTGCTAGAGATCGGGACAGGGGGCGCGGAGCCAATCAGCCCCAGCATTTT	CSARDRDRGRGANQPQHF
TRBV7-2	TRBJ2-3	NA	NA	TGTGCCAGCAGCTTGGCCCGGACTGGCGCCACAGATACGCAGTATTTT	CASSLARTGATDTQYF
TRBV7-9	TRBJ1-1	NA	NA	TGTGCCAGCAGCTTAGCGCAGGCTTTCTTT	CASSLAQAFF
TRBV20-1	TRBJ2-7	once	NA	TGCAGTGCTAGGGGGACGTTTACCTACGAGCAGTACTTC	CSARGTFTYEQYF
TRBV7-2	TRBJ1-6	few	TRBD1	TGTGCCAGCAGCTTCACTTACAGGGGACCATATTCACCCCTCCACTTT	CASSFTYRGPYSPLHF
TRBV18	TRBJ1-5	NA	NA	TGTGCCAGCTCAAGAAGCGGCGGCAATCAGCCCCAGCATTTT	CASSRSGGNQPQHF
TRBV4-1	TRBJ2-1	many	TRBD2	TGCGCCAGCAGCCCTTCGAGCGGGGGAAGGTACAATGAGCAGTTCTTC	CASSPSSGGRYNEQFF
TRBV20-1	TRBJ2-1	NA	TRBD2	TGCAGTGCTAGTGGCGGGGGGGCGTACAATGAGCGGTTCTTC	CSASGGGAYNERFF
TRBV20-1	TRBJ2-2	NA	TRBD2	TGCAGTGCTAGGGGGACTAGGCTGAACACCGGGGAGCTGTTTTTT	CSARGTRLNTGELFF
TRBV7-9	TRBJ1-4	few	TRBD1	TGTGCCAGCAGCACGCGGGACAGCAATGAAAAACTGTTTTTT	CASSTRDSNEKLFF
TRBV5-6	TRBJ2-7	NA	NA	TGTGCCAGCAGCTTGGACAGGCGGTACTCCTACGAGCAGTACTTC	CASSLDRRYSYEQYF
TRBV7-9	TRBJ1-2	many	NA	TGTGCCAGCAGTGCAGCTAACTATGGCTACACCTTC	CASSAANYGYTF
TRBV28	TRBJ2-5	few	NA	TGTGCCAGCAGTTCCCCCGCGGGAAAGACAAAAGAGACCCAGTACTTC	CASSSPAGKTKETQYF
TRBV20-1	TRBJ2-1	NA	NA	TGCAGTGCTAGAGTAGTAAGGGCCAATGAGCAGTTCTTC	CSARVVRANEQFF
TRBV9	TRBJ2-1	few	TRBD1	TGTGCCAGCAGCGCAAGGGAGGGGGACAGGGTCTTATCCTACAATGAGCAGTTCTTC	CASSAREGDRVLSYNEQFF
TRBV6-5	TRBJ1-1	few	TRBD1	TGTGCCAGCAGTGGCCCACAGGGGTCGGGCACTGAAGCTTTCTTT	CASSGPQGSGTEAFF
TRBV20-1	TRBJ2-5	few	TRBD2	TGCAGTGCTAGAGATTTCCTAGCGGGACCACAAGAGACCCAGTACTTC	CSARDFLAGPQETQYF
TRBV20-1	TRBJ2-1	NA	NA	TGCAGTGCTAGATCAGGGGACGGATACAATGAGCAGTTCTTC	CSARSGDGYNEQFF
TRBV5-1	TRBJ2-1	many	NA	TGCGCCAGCAGCTACAGGGATGCGAGCTCCTACAATGAGCAGTTCTTC	CASSYRDASSYNEQFF
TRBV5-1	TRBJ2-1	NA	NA	TGCGCCAGCAGCCGCCCCACTGGTGAGCAGTTCTTC	CASSRPTGEQFF
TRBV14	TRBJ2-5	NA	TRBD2	TGTGCCAGCAGCCGGCGGGAGGAAGAGACCCAGTACTTC	CASSRREEETQYF